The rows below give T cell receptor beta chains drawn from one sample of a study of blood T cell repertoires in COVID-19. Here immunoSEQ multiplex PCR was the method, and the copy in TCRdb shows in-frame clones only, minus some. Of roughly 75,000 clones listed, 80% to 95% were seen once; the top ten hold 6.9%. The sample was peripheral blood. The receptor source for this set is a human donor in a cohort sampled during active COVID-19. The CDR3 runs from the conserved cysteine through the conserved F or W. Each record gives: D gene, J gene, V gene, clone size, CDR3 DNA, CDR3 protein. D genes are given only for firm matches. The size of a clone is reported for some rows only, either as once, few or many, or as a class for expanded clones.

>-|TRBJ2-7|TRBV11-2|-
TGTGCCAGCAGCCGAGGACAGACGGGCTACGAGCAGTACTTC
CASSRGQTGYEQYF
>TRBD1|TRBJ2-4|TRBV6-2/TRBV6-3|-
TGTGCCAGCAGTACCTGGACAGGGGGCGTGGTGGGCATTCAGTACTTC
CASSTWTGGVVGIQYF
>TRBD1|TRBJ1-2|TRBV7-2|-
TGTGCCAGCAGCTTGGACAGGGTCTTTTATGGCTACACCTTC
CASSLDRVFYGYTF
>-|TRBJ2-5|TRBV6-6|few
TGTGCCAGCAGTTACTCGGAGAGTTCGGAGACCCAGTACTTC
CASSYSESSETQYF
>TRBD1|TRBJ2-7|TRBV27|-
TGTGCCAGCAGTTTTACGGTACCGGGGACAGGGGACGACGAGCAGTACTTC
CASSFTVPGTGDDEQYF
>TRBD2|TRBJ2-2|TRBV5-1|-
TGCGCCAGCAGCTTAGAGACTAGCGGGGGCGCAACTATAAACACCGGGGAGCTGTTTTTT
CASSLETSGGATINTGELFF
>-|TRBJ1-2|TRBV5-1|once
TGCGCCAGCAGCTTGGACTTCTCTACAGCTTATAACTATGGCTACACCTTC
CASSLDFSTAYNYGYTF
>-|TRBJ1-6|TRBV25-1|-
TGTGCCAGCAATAGACTGGATTCACCCCTCCACTTT
CASNRLDSPLHF
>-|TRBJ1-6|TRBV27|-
TGTGCCAGCAGCCTGCTCAGGGCAGGGGCTAGAAATTCACCCCTCCACTTT
CASSLLRAGARNSPLHF
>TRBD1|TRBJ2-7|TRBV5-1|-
TGCGCCAGCAGCCCCCGGACAGGGGCCAACGAGCAGTACTTC
CASSPRTGANEQYF
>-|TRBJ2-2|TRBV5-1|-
TGCGCCAGCAGCTTGTGGGGCAACGTGGGGATTGCCGGGGAGCTGTTTTTT
CASSLWGNVGIAGELFF
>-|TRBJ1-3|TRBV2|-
TGTGCCAGCAGTGAAGCTACTGGAAACACCATATATTTT
CASSEATGNTIYF
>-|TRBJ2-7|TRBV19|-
TGTGCCAGTAGAGAGGGAGGAGGCTACGAGCAGTACTTC
CASREGGGYEQYF
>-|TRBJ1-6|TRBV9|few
TGTGCCAGCAGCGTAGGGCTCCAGGGTACCGATTCACCCCTCCACTTT
CASSVGLQGTDSPLHF
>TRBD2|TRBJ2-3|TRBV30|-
TGTGCCTGGAGTGCCTCAGGGCGGGGGGTGGCAGATACGCAGTATTTT
CAWSASGRGVADTQYF
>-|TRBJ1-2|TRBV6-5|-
TGTGCCAGCAGTTATGGAGGGGAAGGCTACACCTTC
CASSYGGEGYTF
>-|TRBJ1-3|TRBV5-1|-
TGCGCCAGCAGCCTTAACTTGGAGGGAAACACCATATATTTT
CASSLNLEGNTIYF
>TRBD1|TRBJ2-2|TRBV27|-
TGTGCCAGCAGCCTAAGGGGACAGATCACCGGGGAGCTGTTTTTT
CASSLRGQITGELFF
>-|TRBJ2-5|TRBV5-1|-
TGCGCCAGCAGCGGGCCGGAAGAGACCCAGTACTTC
CASSGPEETQYF
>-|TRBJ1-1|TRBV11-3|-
TGTGCCAGCAGCTTCCAGGGTGGTGAAGCTTTCTTT
CASSFQGGEAFF
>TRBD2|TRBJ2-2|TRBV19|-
TGTGCCTGCCGACTAGCGGGGTCCTCCGGGGAGCTGTTTTTT
CACRLAGSSGELFF
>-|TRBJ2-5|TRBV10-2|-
TGCGCCAGCAGTGGGACGGGAGCCGAGACCCAGTACTTC
CASSGTGAETQYF
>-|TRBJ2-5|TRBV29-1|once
TGCAGCGTTAGGCGGGGCACCCGAGAGACCCAGTACTTC
CSVRRGTRETQYF
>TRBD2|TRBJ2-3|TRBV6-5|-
TGTGCCAGCAGTTACCTTTTTGGAGCGGGGGATACGCAGTATTTT
CASSYLFGAGDTQYF
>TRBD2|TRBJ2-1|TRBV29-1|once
TGCAGCGTCGATACTAGCGCTGAGCAGTTCTTC
CSVDTSAEQFF
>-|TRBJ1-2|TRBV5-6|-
TGTGCCAGCACCTACCGCGGGAGACTCCCTAACTATGGCTACACCTTC
CASTYRGRLPNYGYTF
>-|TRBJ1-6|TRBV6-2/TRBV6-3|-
TGTGCCAGCAGTTACCGCTCGGGGGAAAGTAGTTCACCCCTCCACTTT
CASSYRSGESSSPLHF
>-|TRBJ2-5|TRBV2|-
TGTGCCAGCTATGAAAGGAGGGAGACCCAGTACTTC
CASYERRETQYF
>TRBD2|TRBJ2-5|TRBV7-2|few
TGTGCCAGCAGCTCTACAGGAGCGGGGCAAGAGACCCAGTACTTC
CASSSTGAGQETQYF
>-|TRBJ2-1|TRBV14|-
TGTGCCAGCCGGCGGGACGGCTCCTACAATGAGCAGTTCTTC
CASRRDGSYNEQFF
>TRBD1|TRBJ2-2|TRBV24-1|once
TGTGCCACCAGTGAGACCACCGGGACAGGGATCACCGGGGAGCTGTTTTTT
CATSETTGTGITGELFF
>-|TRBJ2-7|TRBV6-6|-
TGTGCCAGCAGTGGATTAGGACAGAACTCCTACGAGCAGTACTTC
CASSGLGQNSYEQYF
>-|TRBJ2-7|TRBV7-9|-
TGTGCCAGCACCCTAGGCCAACCCCCCTACGAGCAGTACTTC
CASTLGQPPYEQYF
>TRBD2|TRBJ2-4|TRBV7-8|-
TGTGCCAGCACCTCCCTCCCCCTCGGGGGGGTCAAAAACATTCAGTACTTC
CASTSLPLGGVKNIQYF
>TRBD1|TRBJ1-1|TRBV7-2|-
TGTGCCAGCAGCCGCGGGACAGCGAACACTGAAGCTTTCTTT
CASSRGTANTEAFF
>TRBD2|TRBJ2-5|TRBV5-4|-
TGTGCCAGCAGCTTACAACGGGGGGAGGAGACCCAGTACTTC
CASSLQRGEETQYF
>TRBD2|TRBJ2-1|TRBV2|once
TGTGCCAGATCCCCACCTCCGGGCGGGGGGAGACGCAATGAGCAGTTCTTC
CARSPPPGGGRRNEQFF
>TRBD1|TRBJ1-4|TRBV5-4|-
TGTGCCAGCAGCCTGGGGGACAGGGCTGGCAAACTGTTTTTT
CASSLGDRAGKLFF
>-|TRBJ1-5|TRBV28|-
TGTGCCAGCAGTCAATCCCCCCCTCAGCCCCAGCATTTT
CASSQSPPQPQHF
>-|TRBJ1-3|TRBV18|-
TGTGCCAGCTCCCCCGGACAGCTCCTAAACACCATATATTTT
CASSPGQLLNTIYF
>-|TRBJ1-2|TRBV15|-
TGTGCCACCAGCAGGTTCAGTGACAGCAGTGATGGCTACACCTTC
CATSRFSDSSDGYTF
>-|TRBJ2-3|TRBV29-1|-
TGCAGCGTCGGCGGACAGGGAGGGACAGATACGCAGTATTTT
CSVGGQGGTDTQYF
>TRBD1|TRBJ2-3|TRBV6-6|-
TGTGCCAGCAGTTACGGCCCCACAGGGGGCGCGCAGTATTTT
CASSYGPTGGAQYF
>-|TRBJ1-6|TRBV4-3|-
TGCGCCAGCAGCCAAGAGAGCCGGTATAATTCACCCCTCCACTTT
CASSQESRYNSPLHF
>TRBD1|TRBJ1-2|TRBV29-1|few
TGCAGCCTAAGGACAGGGGGCACGGGGGGCTACACCTTC
CSLRTGGTGGYTF
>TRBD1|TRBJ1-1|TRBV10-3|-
TGTGCCATCAGTGAGTCGGGACAGGGCAGTGAAGCTTTCTTT
CAISESGQGSEAFF
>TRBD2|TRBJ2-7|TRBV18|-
TGTGCCAGCTCACCACCGTTTAGCGGGGTGGGAGAGCAGTACTTC
CASSPPFSGVGEQYF
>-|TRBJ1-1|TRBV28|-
TGTGCCAGCAGTGCGGGGGCCCTGAACACTGAAGCTTTCTTT
CASSAGALNTEAFF
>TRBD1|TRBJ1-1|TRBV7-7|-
TGTGCCGGTCCCCGGGACAGGGAACCGAACCGTGTCCACGGGGCTACTGAAGCTTTCTTT
CAGPRDREPNRVHGATEAFF
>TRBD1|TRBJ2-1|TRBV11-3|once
TGTGCCAGCAGCCAATTTGGGACAGACAATGAGCAGTTCTTC
CASSQFGTDNEQFF
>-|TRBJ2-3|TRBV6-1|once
TGTGCCAGCAGTGAGTGGCGGGGACGCACAGATACGCAGTATTTT
CASSEWRGRTDTQYF
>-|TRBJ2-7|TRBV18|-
TGTGCCAGCTCGCAGGGGACCTCCTACGAGCAGTACTTC
CASSQGTSYEQYF
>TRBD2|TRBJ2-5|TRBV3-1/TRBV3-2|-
TGTGCCAGCAGCTCTAGCGGGGGGGCCCAGGAGACCCAGTACTTC
CASSSSGGAQETQYF
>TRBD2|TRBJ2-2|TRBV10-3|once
TGTGCCATCAGTGAGGTGCTAGCGGGGGGCCCCACCGGGGAGCTGTTTTTT
CAISEVLAGGPTGELFF
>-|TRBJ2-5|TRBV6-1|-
TGTGCCAGCAGTGAAGCAGCAGGAATCCAAGAGACCCAGTACTTC
CASSEAAGIQETQYF